These 27 T cell receptor beta chains share one sample of origin, sequenced in a study of cytomegalovirus exposure and HLA in healthy donors. The PCR ran on 60 Vbeta and 13 Jbeta primers. Profiled with immunoSEQ multiplex PCR; TCRdb holds only in-frame clones, not every one. The data show 180,000 or so clones, with about four fifths seen just once and 2.3% held by the top ten. Sequencing used PBMCs. These receptors were collected from a woman aged 50 to 65 in good health and CMV-seronegative.

V and J are TRBV7-8 and TRBJ2-1; 7 nucleotides agree with TRBD1. CDR3 length: 14 amino acids. V shed 5 bases, J shed 9 bases, and the junction held 10 bases outside the gene matches. CDR1 SGHVS and CDR2 FQNEAQ come from the germline V gene. The CDR3 loop is CASSPTGVAAEQFF. The CDR3 coding sequence is TGTGCCAGCAGCCCCACAGGGGTCGCGGCTGAGCAGTTCTTC.

As to this clone: Mismatch with germline at one junction end may stem from a read error. The chain combines TRBV30 with TRBJ1-1; 7 bases agree with TRBD1. CDR1 is GTSNPN and CDR2 is SVGIG in the germline V gene (reference sequence). This CDR3 has 13 residues. DNA of the CDR3: TGTGCCTGGAGGGTCCCGAACAGGGGCGGGATGTGGTTT. It translates to CAWRVPNRGGMWF.

This sequence joins TRBV6-6 and TRBJ2-7, with 11 bases matching TRBD2. The CDR3 extends over 15 amino acids. The germline CDR1 and CDR2 sequences are MNHNY and SVGAGI (reference sequence). The junction had 8 bases not matched to a gene; V was cut back by 6 bases and J by 4 bases. Written as DNA, the CDR3 is TGTGCCAGCAGCTCTACCGGGACTAGCGGATACGAGCAGTACTTC. Its translation: CASSSTGTSGYEQYF.

The chain links TRBV7-2 to TRBJ2-3; 9 bases line up with TRBD1. CDR1 SGHTA and CDR2 FQGNSA come from the germline V gene. The CDR3 covers 14 residues. The V segment lost 3 bases and the J segment 6 bases; nucleotides outside the gene matches: 4. The CDR3 region is CASSFDRGGDTQYF. The CDR3 DNA is TGTGCCAGCAGCTTCGACAGGGGGGGGGATACGCAGTATTTT.

The J gene is TRBJ2-7, the V gene TRBV9, with TRBD2 identical over 10 bases. The CDR3 loop spans 15 amino acids. Germline V lookup: CDR1 SGDLS, CDR2 YYNGEE. Trimming cost V 0 bases and J 3 bases; bases outside gene matches: 3. The DNA for the CDR3 is TGTGCCAGCAGCGTAGGACTAGCGGGTCACTACGAGCAGTACTTC. Its protein is CASSVGLAGHYEQYF.

This chain connects TRBV27 to TRBJ2-7; perhaps TRBD1 as D (5 bases). V shed 5 bases and J shed 0 bases, with 11 bases lying between them. This CDR3 has 14 amino acids. CDR1 and CDR2 (germline): MNHEY, SMNVEV (reference sequence). The CDR3 region is CASSAQVLSYEQYF. CDR3 nucleotides: TGTGCCAGCAGTGCACAGGTTCTCTCCTACGAGCAGTACTTC.

This clone occurred once. V usage is TRBV19 and J usage is TRBJ1-5; D is undetermined. The CDR3 extends over 14 amino acids. Germline V gene data show CDR1 as LNHDA and CDR2 as SQIVND (reference sequence). The V end was cut by 3 bases, the J end by 4 bases, with 10 bases between. CDR3 loop: CASSIGRWNQPQHF. In nucleotides, the CDR3 is TGTGCCAGTAGTATTGGTCGGTGGAATCAGCCCCAGCATTTT.

This clone was found once. V and J are TRBV7-2 and TRBJ2-1; D possibly corresponds to TRBD2 (5 bases). Trimming took 1 base from V and 4 from J, leaving 14 bases between them. The CDR3 contains 16 residues. Germline-derived CDR1 and CDR2 are SGHTA and FQGNSA. The CDR3 is CASSLGYSGRYNEQFF. The CDR3, as DNA: TGTGCCAGCAGCTTAGGCTATTCGGGGAGATACAATGAGCAGTTCTTC.

This clone was seen once. The chain recombines TRBV28 with TRBJ1-2, with 11 bases that match TRBD1. This CDR3 is 14 amino acids long. V gave up 3 bases and J gave up 6 bases; unmatched junction bases: 3. Germline-derived CDR1 and CDR2 are MDHEN and SYDVKM. The CDR3 reads CASSFGQGANGYTF. CDR3 in DNA: TGTGCCAGCAGTTTCGGACAGGGGGCTAATGGCTACACCTTC.

The chain links TRBV28 to TRBJ2-1; possible D gene TRBD2, 6 bases. Germline CDR1 MDHEN, CDR2 SYDVKM. The CDR3 contains 14 residues. V lost 8 bases and J lost 6, with 17 bases in between. As DNA, the CDR3 is TGTGCCAGCCGGAGCGGGTCCAAGGGCAATGAGCAGTTCTTC. Translated, it gives CASRSGSKGNEQFF.

The chain recombines TRBV30 with TRBJ1-6; D is perhaps TRBD1 (5 bases). V was clipped by 4 bases and J by 5 bases, with 12 bases between them. This CDR3 spans 14 amino acids. Germline lookup yields CDR1 GTSNPN and CDR2 SVGIG (reference sequence). In nucleotides, the CDR3 is TGTGCCTGGACCGCGGGGACGGATAATTCACCCCTCCACTTT. Its protein is CAWTAGTDNSPLHF.

This chain connects TRBV14 to TRBJ2-7; D call uncertain. V gave up 1 base and J gave up 3 bases, with 4 bases separating them. CDR1 is SGHDN and CDR2 is FVKESK in the germline V gene. This CDR3 spans 12 amino acids. The CDR3 spells CASSQAFYEQYF. The CDR3, as DNA: TGTGCCAGCAGCCAAGCTTTCTACGAGCAGTACTTC.

V usage is TRBV15 and J usage is TRBJ2-1; 7 nucleotides line up with TRBD2. The CDR3 contains 19 residues. From germline, CDR1 is LNHNV and CDR2 YYDKDF (reference sequence). The V gene end was trimmed by 0 bases and the J gene end by 8 bases; junction bases not matched to a gene: 19. The CDR3 loop reads CATSRDLPPLREYGHEQFF. The DNA of the CDR3 is TGTGCCACCAGCAGAGATCTCCCCCCTCTGCGGGAGTACGGTCATGAGCAGTTCTTC.

V and J are TRBV11-2 and TRBJ2-7; 9 bases agree with TRBD1. There are 16 residues in the CDR3. J was trimmed by 2 bases and V by 5 bases; bases with no gene match: 10. Germline V CDR1 and CDR2: SGHAT, FQNNGV. This chain's CDR3 is CASSPRGGQGAYEQYF. The CDR3 nucleotides read TGTGCCAGCAGCCCGAGGGGGGGACAGGGCGCCTACGAGCAGTACTTC.

The J gene is TRBJ2-1, the V gene TRBV11-2; TRBD2 agrees at 10 bases. V dropped 7 bases and J dropped 5; count of bases not matched to a gene: 8. From germline, CDR1 is SGHAT and CDR2 FQNNGV. There are 15 residues in the CDR3. The CDR3 DNA follows: TGTGCCAGCACCCCCACTAGCGGGACTAACAATGAGCAGTTCTTC. Its protein is CASTPTSGTNNEQFF.

The chain couples TRBV18 to TRBJ1-2; D is possibly TRBD1 (6 bases). Germline CDR1 and CDR2: KGHSH and LQKENI. This CDR3 comprises 16 residues. Trimming stripped 6 bases from V and 4 bases from J, with 21 bases between. The CDR3 nucleotides read TGTGCCAGCTCTCTTGATCATTCGGACAGCTTCTATGGCTACACCTTC. It yields the protein CASSLDHSDSFYGYTF.

The CDR3 bases are TGTGCCAGTAGCCTCCACAGGGTGGGGAATGAGCAGTTCTTC. Its translation is CASSLHRVGNEQFF. This rearrangement joins TRBV19 to TRBJ2-1; D may be TRBD1 (6 bases). Germline V CDR1 and CDR2: LNHDA, SQIVND (reference sequence). Trimming removed 6 bases from V and 7 bases from J, with 16 bases in between. The CDR3 contains 14 residues.

This chain connects TRBV5-1 to TRBJ2-7; 7 positions match TRBD1. The CDR3 spans 15 residues. Germline values: CDR1 SGHRS, CDR2 YFSETQ. Trimming took 0 bases from V and 0 from J; bases not matched to a gene: 3. CDR3 region: CASSLGGQSSYEQYF. Here the CDR3 DNA reads TGCGCCAGCAGCTTGGGGGGACAGTCCTCCTACGAGCAGTACTTC. Supplemented by reference TRBV5-1 and TRBJ2-7, the full variable domain reads KAGVTQTPRYLIKTRGQQVTLSCSPISGHRSVSWYQQTPGQGLQFLFEYFSETQRNKGNFPGRFSGRQFSNSRSEMNVSTLELGDSALYLCASSLGGQSSYEQYFGPGTRLTVT.

The chain is built from TRBV27 and TRBJ2-2; no definite D call. V was pared by 7 bases and J by 1 base, with 10 bases between. This CDR3 spans 14 amino acids. Germline-derived CDR1 and CDR2 are MNHEY and SMNVEV (reference sequence). Here the CDR3 reads CASTRRENTGELFF. Written as DNA, the CDR3 is TGTGCCAGCACTAGAAGAGAGAACACCGGGGAGCTGTTTTTT.

This chain joins TRBV9 and TRBJ2-2; a weak D match, TRBD2 (6 bases). Germline CDR1 is SGDLS and CDR2 is YYNGEE. The CDR3 extends over 15 amino acids. V was clipped by 3 bases and J by 4 bases, with 13 bases between them. In DNA form, the CDR3 reads TGTGCCAGCAGCGCATCTAGCGTAATCACCGGGGAGCTGTTTTTT. Translating it yields CASSASSVITGELFF.

V and J are TRBV5-1 and TRBJ1-5; D remains unclear. V lost 1 base, J lost 2 bases, and 10 bases lay in between. Looked up from germline, CDR1 is SGHRS and CDR2 is YFSETQ. The CDR3 is made up of 15 amino acids. The CDR3 DNA follows: TGCGCCAGCAGCTTGTATGGAGGTGGCAATCAGCCCCAGCATTTT. This sequence encodes CASSLYGGGNQPQHF.

This clone was found once. This chain connects TRBV5-4 to TRBJ2-1, with 8 bases matching TRBD2. The V gene end was trimmed by 3 bases and the J gene end by 0 bases; junction bases not matched to a gene: 5. CDR3 size: 16 residues. Germline V gives CDR1 SGHNT, CDR2 YYREEE (reference sequence). The CDR3 region has the DNA TGTGCCAGCAGCTCTGAACTAGCGGCCTCCTACAATGAGCAGTTCTTC. This codes for CASSSELAASYNEQFF.

This sequence joins TRBV6-1 and TRBJ2-7; D is uncertain. Trimming removed 8 bases from V and 6 bases from J, with 14 bases in between. The CDR3 length is 12 residues. Germline lookup yields CDR1 MNHNS and CDR2 SASEGT. CDR3 in amino acids: CASRLQPFEQYF. CDR3 DNA sequence: TGTGCCAGCCGCTTACAGCCGTTCGAGCAGTACTTC.

The chain is built from TRBV27 and TRBJ2-1, with a tentative D call TRBD2 (7 bases). The ends were cut back, 2 bases at V and 9 bases at J, with 14 bases in the middle. CDR1 is MNHEY and CDR2 is SMNVEV in the germline V gene (reference sequence). This CDR3 region has 14 residues. This chain's CDR3 is CASSLSKGGGEQFF. The CDR3 DNA reads as TGTGCCAGCAGTTTAAGTAAGGGGGGGGGTGAGCAGTTCTTC.

In the case of this clone: Its ends do not fully match the called genes, so a read error is possible. The DNA of the CDR3 is TGTTCCAGCAGTTTACTGGACAGAAACACTGAAGCTTTCTTT. This encodes CSSSLLDRNTEAFF. This chain links TRBV7-9 with TRBJ1-1, with D tentatively TRBD1 (6 bases). The CDR3 consists of 14 residues. In germline, CDR1 is SEHNR, CDR2 FQNEAQ (reference sequence).

This clone was counted between two and nine times. J is TRBJ2-1 and V is TRBV4-1; D perhaps matches TRBD1 (6 bases). Trimming cost V 1 base and J 3 bases, with 10 bases left between them. The CDR3 sequence is 15 residues long. Germline CDR1 and CDR2: MGHRA and YSYEKL. In DNA form, the CDR3 reads TGCGCCAGCAGCCAAGGGGGGCAGCACTACAATGAGCAGTTCTTC. This sequence encodes CASSQGGQHYNEQFF.

This chain links TRBV29-1 with TRBJ2-2; tentatively, D is TRBD2 (5 bases). V dropped 3 bases and J dropped 4 bases, with 6 bases sitting between them. Germline V gene lookup returns CDR1 SQVTM and CDR2 ANQGSEA. CDR3 length equals 12 residues. In DNA, the CDR3 is TGCAGCGTTGAGCGGGTCACCGGGGAGCTGTTTTTT. It yields the protein CSVERVTGELFF.